A selection of T cell receptor beta chains follows, all from one sample in a study of T-cell memory formation after mild COVID-19. One entry per CDR3 protein, called by TCRdb with MiXCR from the 5' RACE reads. The sample includes roughly 450,000 distinct CDR3 sequences, 18% of them seen just once. Sequencing was performed on PBMCs or a T cell subset sorted from them (not recorded which). The source of these receptors is an adult woman who had mild COVID-19 (a few samples of this study predate the infection). Cell type and time point are not known. Each CDR3 is given with its conserved first and last residue. D genes are given only for firm matches. Expanded clones are given a class, and other clones once, few, many or no size at all.

d_call j_call clone_size v_call cdr3_nt cdr3_aa
. TRBJ2-7 few TRBV12-3/TRBV12-4 TGTGCCAGCAGTTTCTCCCGAAACCCCACCTACGAGCAGTACTTC CASSFSRNPTYEQYF
TRBD2 TRBJ2-5 . TRBV7-2 TGTGCCAGCAGCCATATTTGGGTAGCGGGAGGGCCTGGAGAGACCCAGTACTTC CASSHIWVAGGPGETQYF
TRBD1 TRBJ2-3 . TRBV5-1 TGCGCCAGCAGCCCAGGGACAGGGGGCCGCACAGATACGCAGTATTTT CASSPGTGGRTDTQYF
. TRBJ1-1 . TRBV6-2/TRBV6-3 TGTGCCAGCAGTTCCAGCCTCTCACAGGGCGTTTGG CASSSSLSQGVW
. TRBJ2-3 few TRBV18 TGTGCCAGCTCATCGAAGGGGGCAGATACGCAGTATTTT CASSSKGADTQYF
TRBD2 TRBJ2-5 few TRBV7-2 TGTGCCAGCAGCGCGCTAGCGGGGAACGGGCGGGAGACCCAGTACTTC CASSALAGNGRETQYF
. TRBJ2-5 few TRBV7-9 TGTGCCAGCCAGCTTAGGGAGGAGACCCAGTACTTC CASQLREETQYF
. TRBJ1-6 . TRBV12-3/TRBV12-4 TGTGCCAGCAGTTTCGCTCCGGGGGGCAATTCACCCCTCCACTTT CASSFAPGGNSPLHF
TRBD2 TRBJ2-3 few TRBV20-1 TGTAGTGCTAGGGACTACCCAGATACGCAGTATTTT CSARDYPDTQYF
. TRBJ2-5 few TRBV10-3 TGTGCCATCAGTGAGTCGGTCGACAGCGAAGAGACCCAGTACTTC CAISESVDSEETQYF
TRBD2 TRBJ2-7 . TRBV30 TGTGCCTGGGATGATCTAGCGGGGACCACCTACGAGCAGTACTTC CAWDDLAGTTYEQYF
TRBD2 TRBJ2-1 . TRBV4-1 TGCGCCAGCAGTGACATAGCGGGGGGTATCTACAATGAGCAGTTCTTC CASSDIAGGIYNEQFF
. TRBJ2-5 . TRBV4-1 TGCGCCAGCAGCCGGAACCCGATAACGATAGCCGGAGAGACCCAGTACTTC CASSRNPITIAGETQYF
. TRBJ1-1 few TRBV21-1 TGTGCCAGCAGCAAAACCGGGACAGTCGGAGCTTTCTTT CASSKTGTVGAFF
TRBD2 TRBJ2-1 few TRBV6-5 TGTGCCAGCAGTTCACCGGGACTAGCAGGGGAGCAGTTCTTC CASSSPGLAGEQFF
TRBD1 TRBJ2-5 . TRBV27 TGTGCCAGCAGTCTGGGGACAGGGACTATCCTCTTC CASSLGTGTILF
TRBD2 TRBJ2-1 . TRBV5-1 TGCGCCAGCAGCGGGCCCGGGGGGGAGCAGTTCTTC CASSGPGGEQFF